This T cell receptor (beta chain) was sequenced during a study of graft-versus-host responses after intestinal transplantation. Study-level information: Anti-thymocyte globulin induction, then tacrolimus and steroids for about 3 years, went to all recipients.

Findings and caveats of the study: There was an association between peak levels of circulating GvH clones and early post-transplant HvG declines.

Details on this clone: Its target is unknown.

The repertoire was sequenced with immunoSEQ multiplex PCR; TCRdb's copy has only in-frame clones and lacks some. The table lists about 40,000 clones, 90% to 95% of them singletons. The length of the CDR3 is 19 residues. Trimming took 1 base from V and 6 from J, leaving 26 bases between them. CDR1 is SGHTA, CDR2 FQGNSA, per germline. J is TRBJ2-3 and V is TRBV7-2; maybe TRBD2 (7 bases). The sequence was obtained from a human donor who was the organ donor for an intestinal transplant. The sample in question was unstimulated CD8+ T cells sorted from spleen or lymph node cells, obtained before transplant. CDR3 residues: CASSLGWLEVWGGLDTQYF. The CDR3 region has the DNA TGTGCCAGCAGCTTAGGGTGGTTGGAAGTTTGGGGGGGCCTTGATACGCAGTATTTT.